The T cell receptor beta chain described here comes from a study of CD8+ T cells in alopecia areata. Following extraction, RNA underwent reverse transcription to cDNA, which served as the sequencing template. Measured with immunoSEQ multiplex PCR; TCRdb has only the in-frame clones, and not every one. The repertoire holds about 270,000 clones, 50% to 75% seen once, with about 0.9% in the top ten. Study-level points and caveats: In scalp and blood during tofacitinib, many expanded lesional clones persisted. Scalp clonality, together with expanded CD8+ clones among the top 100, fell significantly with tofacitinib.

Note on this clone: As yet, its antigen is unknown.

Treatment specified: oral pan-JAK inhibitor, 5-10 mg twice daily. V lost 4 bases and J lost 7, with 11 bases in between. The CDR3 runs 12 residues. Germline values: CDR1 SQVTM, CDR2 ANQGSEA. The chain is built from TRBV29-1 and TRBJ1-5; D ambiguous. This receptor was taken from a human donor with alopecia areata. Material: CD4+ T cells sorted from blood, obtained at roughly week 53, from a patient treated with tofacitinib. This CDR3 is CSVGEGRQPQHF. As DNA, the CDR3 is TGCAGCGTTGGGGAGGGAAGACAGCCCCAGCATTTT.